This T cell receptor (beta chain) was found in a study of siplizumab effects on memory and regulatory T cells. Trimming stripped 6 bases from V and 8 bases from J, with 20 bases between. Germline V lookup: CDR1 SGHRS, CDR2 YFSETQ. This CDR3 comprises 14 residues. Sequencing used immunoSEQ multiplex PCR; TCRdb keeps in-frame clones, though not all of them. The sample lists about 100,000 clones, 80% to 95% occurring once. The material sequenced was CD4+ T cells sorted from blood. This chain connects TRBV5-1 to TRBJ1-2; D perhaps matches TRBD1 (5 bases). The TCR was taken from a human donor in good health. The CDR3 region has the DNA TGCGCCAGCAACCTGAGGGGACCCGGTTTCGGCTACACCTTC. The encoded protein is CASNLRGPGFGYTF.